Described below is a single T cell receptor (beta chain) sequence and its context. Antigen: not known. TCRdb keeps only in-frame clones here, not all; method: immunoSEQ multiplex PCR. The table includes 15,000 to 20,000 clones, over 75% detected once. The data were taken from a study of graft-versus-host responses after intestinal transplantation. Study at large: After anti-thymocyte globulin induction, recipients took tacrolimus and steroids for around 3 years. Study-wide results and caveats: In recipient marrow, GvH clones were found, and some appeared first in ileum or blood.

CDR1 is MGHRA, CDR2 YSYEKL, per germline. The CDR3 runs 15 residues. V lost 1 base and J 5 bases, leaving 14 bases between the germline ends. The source is a human patient who received an intestinal transplant, so some T cells may come from the graft donor. The chain has TRBV4-1 and TRBJ1-2; D perhaps matches TRBD1 (6 bases). The sample in question was PBMCs, obtained 14 days after transplant. The CDR3, as DNA: TGCGCCAGCAGCCAAGTACAGGGCTCCCTATATGGCTACACCTTC. It encodes CASSQVQGSLYGYTF.